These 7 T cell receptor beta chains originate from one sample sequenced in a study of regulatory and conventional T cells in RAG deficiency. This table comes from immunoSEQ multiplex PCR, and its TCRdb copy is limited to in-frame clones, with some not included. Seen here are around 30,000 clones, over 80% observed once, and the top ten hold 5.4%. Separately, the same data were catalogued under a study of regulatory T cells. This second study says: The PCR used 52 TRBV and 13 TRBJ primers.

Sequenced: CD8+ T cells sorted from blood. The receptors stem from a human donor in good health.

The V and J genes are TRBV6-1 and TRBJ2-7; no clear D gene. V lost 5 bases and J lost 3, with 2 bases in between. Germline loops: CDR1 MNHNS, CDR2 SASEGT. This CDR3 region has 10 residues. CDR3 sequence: CASSRYEQYF. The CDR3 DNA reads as TGTGCCAGCAGTCGCTACGAGCAGTACTTC.

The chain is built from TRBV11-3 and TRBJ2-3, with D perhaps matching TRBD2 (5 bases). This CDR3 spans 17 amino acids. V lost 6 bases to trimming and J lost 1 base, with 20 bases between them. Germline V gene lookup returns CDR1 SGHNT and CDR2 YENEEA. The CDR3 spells CASSSTSDGLRTDTQYF. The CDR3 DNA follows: TGTGCCAGCAGTTCAACGTCAGACGGACTCCGCACAGATACGCAGTATTTT.

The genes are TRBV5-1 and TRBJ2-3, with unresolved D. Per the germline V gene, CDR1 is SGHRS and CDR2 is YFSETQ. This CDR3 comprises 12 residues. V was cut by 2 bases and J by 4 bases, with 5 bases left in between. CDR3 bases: TGCGCCAGCAGCTTCAGGCCAGATACGCAGTATTTT. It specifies CASSFRPDTQYF.

CDR3 coding DNA: TGTGCCAGCAGCTGGACGGGCCGGGACAGGGATAACGAGCAGTACTTC. The encoded protein is CASSWTGRDRDNEQYF. The rearrangement joins TRBV7-6 to TRBJ2-7; 9 bases map to TRBD1. The CDR3 runs 16 residues. V shed 4 bases, J shed 5 bases, and the junction held 12 bases outside the gene matches. CDR1 and CDR2 from the germline V gene are SGHVS and FNYEAQ. Drawing the rest from reference TRBV7-6 and TRBJ2-7, the complete variable domain is GAGVSQSPRYKVTKRGQDVALRCDPISGHVSLYWYRQALGQGPEFLTYFNYEAQQDKSGLPNDRFSAERPEGSISTLTIQRTEQRDSAMYRCASSWTGRDRDNEQYFGPGTRLTVT.

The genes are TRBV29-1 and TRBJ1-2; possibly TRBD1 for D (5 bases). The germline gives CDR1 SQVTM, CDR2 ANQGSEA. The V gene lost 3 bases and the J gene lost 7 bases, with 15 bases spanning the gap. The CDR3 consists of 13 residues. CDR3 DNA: TGCAGCGTTGATGGCAGGGAGGATCGTGGCTACACCTTC. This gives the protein CSVDGREDRGYTF.

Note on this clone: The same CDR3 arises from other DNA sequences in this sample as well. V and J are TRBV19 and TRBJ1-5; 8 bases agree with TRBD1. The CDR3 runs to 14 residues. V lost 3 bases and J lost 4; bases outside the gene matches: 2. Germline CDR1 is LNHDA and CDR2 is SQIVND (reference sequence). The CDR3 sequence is CASSIRDRNQPQHF. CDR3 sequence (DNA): TGTGCCAGTAGTATCCGGGACAGGAATCAGCCCCAGCATTTT.

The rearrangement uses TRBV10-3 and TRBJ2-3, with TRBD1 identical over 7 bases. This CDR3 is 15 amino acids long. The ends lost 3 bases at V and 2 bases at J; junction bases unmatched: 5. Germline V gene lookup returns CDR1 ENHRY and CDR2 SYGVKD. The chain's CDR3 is CAISDGQEITDTQYF. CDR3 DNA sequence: TGTGCCATCAGTGATGGACAGGAGATCACAGATACGCAGTATTTT.